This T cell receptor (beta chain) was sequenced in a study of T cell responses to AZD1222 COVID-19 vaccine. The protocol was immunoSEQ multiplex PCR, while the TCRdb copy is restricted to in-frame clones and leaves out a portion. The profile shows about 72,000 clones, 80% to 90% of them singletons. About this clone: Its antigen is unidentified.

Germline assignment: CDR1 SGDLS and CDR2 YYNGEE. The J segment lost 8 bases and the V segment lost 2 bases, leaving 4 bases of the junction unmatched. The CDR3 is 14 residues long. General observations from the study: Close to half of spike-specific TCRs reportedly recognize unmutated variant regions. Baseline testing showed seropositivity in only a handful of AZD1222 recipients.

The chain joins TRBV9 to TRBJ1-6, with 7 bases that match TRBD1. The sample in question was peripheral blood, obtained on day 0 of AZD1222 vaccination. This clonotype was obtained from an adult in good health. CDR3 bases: TGTGCCAGCAGCGTGGGGGACAGCGATTCACCCCTCCACTTT. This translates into CASSVGDSDSPLHF. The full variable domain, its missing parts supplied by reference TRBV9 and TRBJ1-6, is DSGVTQTPKHLITATGQRVTLRCSPRSGDLSVYWYQQSLDQGLQFLIQYYNGEERAKGNILERFSAQQFPDLHSELNLSSLELGDSALYFCASSVGDSDSPLHFGNGTRLTVT.